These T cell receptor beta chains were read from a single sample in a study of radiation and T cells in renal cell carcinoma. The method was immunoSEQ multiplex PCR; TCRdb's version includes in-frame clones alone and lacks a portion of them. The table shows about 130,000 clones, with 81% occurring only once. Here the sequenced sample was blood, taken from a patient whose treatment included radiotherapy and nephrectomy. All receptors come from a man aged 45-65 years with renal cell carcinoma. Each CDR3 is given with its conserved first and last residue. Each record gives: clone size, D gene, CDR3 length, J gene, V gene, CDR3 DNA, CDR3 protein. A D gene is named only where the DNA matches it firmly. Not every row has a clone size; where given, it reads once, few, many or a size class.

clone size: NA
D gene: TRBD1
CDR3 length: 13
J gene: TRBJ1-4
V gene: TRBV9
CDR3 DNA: TGTGCCAGCAGCTATCGACAGGGGGAAAAACTGTTTTTT
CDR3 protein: CASSYRQGEKLFF

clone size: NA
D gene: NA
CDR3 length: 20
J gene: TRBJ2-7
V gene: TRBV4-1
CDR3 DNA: TGCGCCAGCAGCCCCGAGGGGGCAGGCGGGAAACTCGGGGGGACCTACGAGCAGTACTTC
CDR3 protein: CASSPEGAGGKLGGTYEQYF

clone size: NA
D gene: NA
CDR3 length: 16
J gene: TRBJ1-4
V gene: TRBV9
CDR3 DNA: TGTGCCAGCAGCGTAGGGGCGGGGGACGGTAATGAAAAACTGTTTTTT
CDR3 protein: CASSVGAGDGNEKLFF

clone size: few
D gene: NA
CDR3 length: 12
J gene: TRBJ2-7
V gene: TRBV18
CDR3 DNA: TGTGCCAGCTCACCACCTTCCTACGAGCAGTACTTC
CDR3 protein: CASSPPSYEQYF

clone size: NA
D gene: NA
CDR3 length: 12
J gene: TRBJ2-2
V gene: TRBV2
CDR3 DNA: TGTGCCAGCAGCCGGGTCCCCGGGGAGCTGTTTTTT
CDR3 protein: CASSRVPGELFF

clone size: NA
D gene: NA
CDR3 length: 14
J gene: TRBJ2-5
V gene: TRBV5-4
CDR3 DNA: TGTGCCAGCAGCTTGGCCGCGACAACGGAGACCCAGTACTTC
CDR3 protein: CASSLAATTETQYF

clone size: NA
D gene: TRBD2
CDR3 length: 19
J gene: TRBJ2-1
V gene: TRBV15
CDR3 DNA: TGTGCCACCAGCACCCCACTAGCGGGGGGCCGGGGCTCCTACAATGAGCAGTTCTTC
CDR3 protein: CATSTPLAGGRGSYNEQFF

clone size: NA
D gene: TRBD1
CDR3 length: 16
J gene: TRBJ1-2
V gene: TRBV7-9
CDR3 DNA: TGTGCCAGCAGCTTCGGGACAGGGGTAGTCGACTATGGCTACACCTTC
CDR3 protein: CASSFGTGVVDYGYTF

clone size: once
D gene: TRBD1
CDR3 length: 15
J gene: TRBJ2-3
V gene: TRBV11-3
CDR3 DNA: TGTGCCAGCAGCTTCGGACAGGGGCCCACAGATACGCAGTATTTT
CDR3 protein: CASSFGQGPTDTQYF

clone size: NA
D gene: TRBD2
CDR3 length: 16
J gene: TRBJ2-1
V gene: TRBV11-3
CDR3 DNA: TGTGCCAGCAGCATGGGGACGGGGGGGTCCTACAATGAGCAGTTCTTC
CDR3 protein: CASSMGTGGSYNEQFF

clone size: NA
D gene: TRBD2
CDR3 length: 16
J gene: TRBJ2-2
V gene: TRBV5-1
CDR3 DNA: TGCGCCAGCAGCTTGCAGGGCGCGGGGGACACCGGGGAGCTGTTTTTT
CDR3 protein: CASSLQGAGDTGELFF